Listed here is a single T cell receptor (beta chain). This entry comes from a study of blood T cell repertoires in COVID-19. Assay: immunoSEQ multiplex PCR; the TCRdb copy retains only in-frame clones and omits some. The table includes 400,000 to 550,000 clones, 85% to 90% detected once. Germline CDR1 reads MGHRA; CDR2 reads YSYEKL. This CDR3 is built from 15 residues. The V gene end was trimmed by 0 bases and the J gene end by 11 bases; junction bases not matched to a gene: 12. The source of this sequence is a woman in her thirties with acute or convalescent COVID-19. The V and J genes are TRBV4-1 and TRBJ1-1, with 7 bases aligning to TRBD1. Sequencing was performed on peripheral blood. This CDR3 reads CASSQDGERGQRAFF. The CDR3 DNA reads TGCGCCAGCAGCCAAGACGGTGAGAGGGGGCAGCGCGCTTTCTTT.